Following are 32 T cell receptor beta chains from one sample sequenced in a study of shared clonotypes between healthy human individuals. Using immunoSEQ multiplex PCR, the repertoire was profiled, and TCRdb retains in-frame clones only, with some absent. The data show about 2 million clones, with roughly 95% seen just once and 0.9% to 1.4% held by the top ten. CD45RO-negative, CCR7-selected cells formed the naive CD8 fraction, which excluded terminally differentiated effector memory CD45RA+ cells. The sample consisted of naive CD8+ T cells sorted from blood. The receptors come from a man aged 18 to 30 in good health.

Details on this clone: At one end the junction does not follow the germline gene, possibly because of a read error. This rearrangement joins TRBV7-7 to TRBJ2-1; D gene ambiguous. Germline V gene sequence: CDR1 SSHAT, CDR2 FNYEAQ (reference sequence). The CDR3 is 16 residues long. This CDR3 is CASSLGPAFSYNEQFF. The DNA of the CDR3 is TGTGCTAGCAGCTTAGGTCCCGCGTTCTCCTACAATGAGCAGTTCTTC.

The CDR3 DNA reads TGCAGCGTTGAGGACCCCGGGGCCTCGACTTACGAGCAGTACTTC. This sequence encodes CSVEDPGASTYEQYF. This chain joins TRBV29-1 and TRBJ2-7; perhaps D is TRBD1 or TRBD2 (5 bases each). There are 15 residues in the CDR3. CDR1 is SQVTM, CDR2 ANQGSEA, per germline. The V gene lost 3 bases and the J gene lost 4 bases, with 19 bases spanning the gap.

With regard to this clone: The same CDR3 is also encoded by other DNA sequences in this sample. The chain combines TRBV7-9 with TRBJ1-2; D not certain. V shed 1 base and J shed 4 bases, with 7 bases lying between them. CDR1 and CDR2 from the germline V gene are SEHNR and FQNEAQ (reference sequence). This CDR3 has 13 amino acids. The CDR3 loop reads CASSLGGIYGYTF. Written as DNA, the CDR3 is TGTGCCAGCAGCTTAGGAGGGATCTATGGCTACACCTTC.

This chain joins TRBV4-3 and TRBJ2-7; 10 nucleotides agree with TRBD2. The CDR3 sequence is 15 residues long. The J segment lost 1 base and the V segment lost 3 bases, leaving 3 bases of the junction unmatched. Germline CDR1 LGHNA, CDR2 YSLEER. As DNA, the CDR3 is TGCGCCAGCAGCCACGGACTAGCGGTGTCCTACGAGCAGTACTTC. It is translated as CASSHGLAVSYEQYF.

The J gene is TRBJ2-7, the V gene TRBV19, with 7 bases matching TRBD2. Trimming took 3 bases from V and 3 from J; bases not matched to a gene: 2. The CDR3 has 13 amino acids. Germline V gene data show CDR1 as LNHDA and CDR2 as SQIVND (reference sequence). The CDR3 DNA reads TGTGCCAGTAGTATGGCTAGCGGCTACGAGCAGTACTTC. Translated, it gives CASSMASGYEQYF.

The chain has TRBV5-6 and TRBJ1-2; D is unclear. Trimming removed 0 bases at V and 5 bases at J, with 11 bases between. Germline lookup yields CDR1 SGHDT and CDR2 YYEEEE. The length of the CDR3 is 14 residues. CDR3 DNA sequence: TGTGCCAGCAGCTTGGATCTCCCCAGGTATGGCTACACCTTC. It codes for CASSLDLPRYGYTF.

V gene TRBV7-9 combines with J gene TRBJ1-2; D might be TRBD1 (6 bases). CDR1 and CDR2 (germline): SEHNR, FQNEAQ (reference sequence). The CDR3 extends over 14 amino acids. The V end was cut by 2 bases, the J end by 5 bases, with 12 bases between. The CDR3 region has the DNA TGTGCCAGCAGCTTACCACAGGGCTATTATGGCTACACCTTC. Amino acid sequence: CASSLPQGYYGYTF.

The CDR3 loop is CASSPDPGQGGSPLHF. CDR3 DNA sequence: TGTGCCAGCAGCCCAGACCCGGGACAGGGTGGATCACCCCTCCACTTT. This rearrangement joins TRBV5-6 to TRBJ1-6; 9 nucleotides align to TRBD1. The germline V gene encodes CDR1 SGHDT and CDR2 YYEEEE. This CDR3 region has 16 residues. The ends lost 4 bases at V and 10 bases at J; junction bases unmatched: 12.

This chain joins TRBV7-9 and TRBJ1-3; D uncertain. The length of the CDR3 is 15 residues. From germline, CDR1 is SEHNR and CDR2 FQNEAQ (reference sequence). Between the trimmed V and J ends, which lost 5 bases and 0 bases, there was a span of 11 bases. CDR3 nucleotide sequence: TGTGCCAGCAGCCCGTCGGGGATCTCTGGAAACACCATATATTTT. Translating gives CASSPSGISGNTIYF. The entire variable domain, with the rest obtained from reference TRBV7-9 and TRBJ1-3, is as follows: DTGVSQNPRHKITKRGQNVTFRCDPISEHNRLYWYRQTLGQGPEFLTYFQNEAQLEKSRLLSDRFSAERPKGSFSTLEIQRTEQGDSAMYLCASSPSGISGNTIYFGEGSWLTVV.

The chain combines TRBV28 with TRBJ2-5; D possibly uses TRBD1 or TRBD2 (6 bases each). CDR3 length: 16 residues. V lost 4 bases to trimming and J lost 2 bases, with 17 bases between them. The germline V gene has CDR1 MDHEN and CDR2 SYDVKM. DNA for the CDR3: TGTGCCAGCAGTTCAATGGGGGGCTGGGGGCAAGAGACCCAGTACTTC. Its translation is CASSSMGGWGQETQYF.

About this clone itself: Other nucleotide sequences in the sample specify the same CDR3. The chain couples TRBV5-4 to TRBJ2-7, with D perhaps matching TRBD1 (6 bases). This CDR3 has 12 residues. Germline V gene sequence: CDR1 SGHNT, CDR2 YYREEE (reference sequence). V was clipped by 4 bases and J by 3 bases, with 8 bases between them. CDR3 DNA: TGTGCCAGCAGCGCGGACAGCTACGAGCAGTACTTC. Translation gives CASSADSYEQYF.

This chain connects TRBV19 to TRBJ2-7, with 7 bases fitting TRBD1. Per germline, CDR1 LNHDA and CDR2 SQIVND (reference sequence). This CDR3 has 16 residues. The ends lost 4 bases at V and 4 bases at J; junction bases unmatched: 13. Here the CDR3 reads CASSTNPGQIAYEQYF. The CDR3 coding sequence is TGTGCCAGTAGTACAAACCCGGGACAGATAGCTTACGAGCAGTACTTC. The full variable domain, rest sourced from reference TRBV19 and TRBJ2-7, is DGGITQSPKYLFRKEGQNVTLSCEQNLNHDAMYWYRQDPGQGLRLIYYSQIVNDFQKGDIAEGYSVSREKKESFPLTVTSAQKNPTAFYLCASSTNPGQIAYEQYFGPGTRLTVT.

V gene TRBV7-9 combines with J gene TRBJ1-5; possible D gene TRBD1, 5 bases. This CDR3 contains 14 residues. Deletions cut 1 base from V and 2 bases from J, with 6 bases between. Germline CDR1 SEHNR, CDR2 FQNEAQ (reference sequence). The CDR3 protein is CASSLVRGNQPQHF. In nucleotides, the CDR3 is TGTGCCAGCAGCTTAGTCAGGGGCAATCAGCCCCAGCATTTT.

The gene calls are TRBV5-6 and TRBJ2-7; the D is unclear. Trimming removed 0 bases from V and 0 bases from J, with 7 bases in between. The CDR3 loop spans 14 amino acids. The germline V gene encodes CDR1 SGHDT and CDR2 YYEEEE. The CDR3 nucleotides read TGTGCCAGCAGCTTGGGACTTAACTCCTACGAGCAGTACTTC. It encodes CASSLGLNSYEQYF.

V gene TRBV7-9 combines with J gene TRBJ1-1, with D unclear. The CDR3 totals 14 residues. The germline V gene encodes CDR1 SEHNR and CDR2 FQNEAQ (reference sequence). V was pared by 4 bases and J by 2 bases, with 11 bases between. The CDR3 sequence: CASSWVQENTEAFF. The CDR3 nucleotides read TGTGCCAGCAGCTGGGTGCAGGAAAACACTGAAGCTTTCTTT.

This chain uses TRBV11-2 with TRBJ2-7, with 10 bases lining up with TRBD2. The CDR3 consists of 15 residues. CDR1 and CDR2 from the germline V gene are SGHAT and FQNNGV. Trimming removed 4 bases from V and 4 bases from J; junction bases left unmatched: 7. The CDR3 loop reads CASSYIAGGLYEQYF. CDR3 coding DNA: TGTGCCAGCAGCTACATAGCGGGAGGATTATACGAGCAGTACTTC.

This clone was seen just once. The rearrangement uses TRBV6-6 and TRBJ1-5; no clear D. This CDR3 has 15 amino acids. Germline-derived CDR1 and CDR2 are MNHNY and SVGAGI (reference sequence). V was clipped by 0 bases and J by 5 bases, with 11 bases between them. Written as DNA, the CDR3 is TGTGCCAGCAGTTACTCCGAACCGACTTATCAGCCCCAGCATTTT. As protein: CASSYSEPTYQPQHF.

This rearrangement joins TRBV18 to TRBJ2-5; maybe TRBD1 (7 bases). CDR1 and CDR2 from the germline V gene are KGHSH and LQKENI. This CDR3 spans 15 amino acids. V gave up 2 bases and J gave up 5 bases, with 15 bases separating them. The CDR3 DNA reads as TGTGCCAGCTCACCAGTAGGAGGGGGCGCGGAGACCCAGTACTTC. It specifies CASSPVGGGAETQYF.

The rearrangement uses TRBV19 and TRBJ2-1; TRBD2 agrees at 9 bases. The ends lost 4 bases at V and 1 base at J; junction bases unmatched: 8. Per the germline V gene, CDR1 is LNHDA and CDR2 is SQIVND (reference sequence). The CDR3 has 17 residues. DNA of the CDR3: TGTGCCAGTAGTACTGATAATAGCGGGGGTTCCTACAATGAGCAGTTCTTC. Protein product: CASSTDNSGGSYNEQFF.

This sequence joins TRBV6-1 and TRBJ2-2, with unresolved D. The CDR3 runs 14 residues. V shed 3 bases and J shed 1 base, with 6 bases lying between them. Germline loops: CDR1 MNHNS, CDR2 SASEGT. In DNA, the CDR3 is TGTGCCAGCAGTGATTTCTTGAACACCGGGGAGCTGTTTTTT. This encodes CASSDFLNTGELFF.

Only one count was recorded for this clone. The rearrangement joins TRBV7-9 to TRBJ1-2; TRBD1 is a possible D gene (6 bases). The CDR3 length is 16 residues. The V end lost 0 bases, the J end lost 4 bases, and 15 bases lay between the germline ends. Per germline, CDR1 SEHNR and CDR2 FQNEAQ (reference sequence). CDR3 sequence (DNA): TGTGCCAGCAGCTTAGCTTTGGAGGACAGCAGCTATGGCTACACCTTC. Amino acid sequence: CASSLALEDSSYGYTF.

The CDR3 DNA reads as TGTGCCAGCAGCGACACACTTAGGACAGACATTTCCTCTGGAAACACCATATATTTT. Translation: CASSDTLRTDISSGNTIYF. The V and J genes are TRBV9 and TRBJ1-3; possible D gene TRBD1, 6 bases. CDR3 length equals 19 residues. The germline gives CDR1 SGDLS, CDR2 YYNGEE. Trimming took 3 bases from V and 0 from J, leaving 22 bases between them.

The J gene is TRBJ2-7, the V gene TRBV10-3; no clear D gene. Germline CDR1 reads ENHRY; CDR2 reads SYGVKD. Trimming took 3 bases from V and 2 from J, leaving 14 bases between them. The CDR3 runs to 15 residues. The CDR3 sequence is CAISERSEIPYEQYF. For the CDR3, the DNA is TGTGCCATCAGTGAAAGAAGCGAGATACCCTACGAGCAGTACTTC.

The chain couples TRBV19 to TRBJ2-7; D is unclear. CDR3 length: 14 residues. CDR1 and CDR2 from the germline V gene are LNHDA and SQIVND (reference sequence). Between the trimmed V and J ends, which lost 3 bases and 1 base, there was a span of 10 bases. The CDR3, as DNA: TGTGCCAGTAGTATCAACGGCAAGTCCTACGAGCAGTACTTC. It is translated as CASSINGKSYEQYF.

The rearrangement joins TRBV6-1 to TRBJ2-5, with D hard to call. Trimming cost V 8 bases and J 4 bases, with 14 bases left between them. The germline V gene has CDR1 MNHNS and CDR2 SASEGT. This CDR3 is 13 amino acids long. CDR3 sequence: CASSLDLGETQYF. The CDR3 DNA follows: TGTGCCAGCTCCCTAGACTTGGGAGAGACCCAGTACTTC.

CDR3 DNA sequence: TGCGCCAGCAGCCAAGAAACAGGGGGGAGCACAGATACGCAGTATTTT. The encoded protein is CASSQETGGSTDTQYF. The chain uses TRBV4-1 and TRBJ2-3; 8 positions agree with TRBD1. Germline trimming cut 0 bases from V and 0 bases from J; bases unmatched to any gene: 2. CDR1 and CDR2 from the germline V gene are MGHRA and YSYEKL. CDR3 length equals 16 residues.

This clone came up once. Other DNA sequences in the sample encode the same CDR3. This chain uses TRBV5-1 with TRBJ2-7; D is possibly TRBD1 (6 bases). The germline gives CDR1 SGHRS, CDR2 YFSETQ. V lost 0 bases and J lost 1, with 11 bases in between. The CDR3 consists of 15 residues. This CDR3 reads CASSLEIGTSYEQYF. The DNA of the CDR3 is TGCGCCAGCAGCTTGGAAATTGGGACATCCTACGAGCAGTACTTC. Combining the CDR3 with reference TRBV5-1 and TRBJ2-7 gives the whole variable domain KAGVTQTPRYLIKTRGQQVTLSCSPISGHRSVSWYQQTPGQGLQFLFEYFSETQRNKGNFPGRFSGRQFSNSRSEMNVSTLELGDSALYLCASSLEIGTSYEQYFGPGTRLTVT.

The chain joins TRBV6-4 to TRBJ2-7; 7 bases fit TRBD1. The length of the CDR3 is 15 residues. Germline V gene data show CDR1 as MRHNA and CDR2 as SNTAGT. V lost 8 bases to trimming and J lost 2 bases; unmatched junction nucleotides: 12. CDR3 residues: CASGLRKGTAYEQYF. In DNA, the CDR3 is TGTGCCAGCGGACTCAGGAAGGGGACAGCCTACGAGCAGTACTTC.

V is TRBV6-5 and J is TRBJ1-1, with TRBD1 identical over 7 bases. V shed 5 bases and J 0 bases; nucleotides not matched to a gene: 6. The CDR3 is 15 residues long. CDR1 is MNHEY, CDR2 SVGAGI, per germline. The CDR3 coding sequence is TGTGCCAGCAGTCTGGGACAGATCATGAACACTGAAGCTTTCTTT. This gives the protein CASSLGQIMNTEAFF.

This clone has just one count. The gene calls are TRBV19 and TRBJ1-1, with 10 bases identical to TRBD1. Germline assignment: CDR1 LNHDA and CDR2 SQIVND (reference sequence). The J segment lost 3 bases and the V segment lost 4 bases, leaving 8 bases of the junction unmatched. This CDR3 contains 16 residues. This chain's CDR3 is CASSTRTGGFDTEAFF. In nucleotides, the CDR3 is TGTGCCAGTAGTACTCGGACAGGGGGATTTGACACTGAAGCTTTCTTT.

The chain recombines TRBV15 with TRBJ2-1, with TRBD2 as a possible D gene (6 bases). CDR1 and CDR2 from the germline V gene are LNHNV and YYDKDF (reference sequence). The CDR3 covers 15 residues. V dropped 0 bases and J dropped 8 bases, with 14 bases sitting between them. The CDR3 loop is CATSRDQTSSHEQFF. The CDR3 nucleotides are TGTGCCACCAGCAGAGATCAGACTAGTAGCCATGAGCAGTTCTTC.

V is TRBV4-3 and J is TRBJ2-7, with 8 bases fitting TRBD2. The trim removed 5 bases at V and 5 bases at J, leaving 11 bases unmatched. The V gene's germline CDR1 is LGHNA and CDR2 YSLEER. The CDR3 is 15 residues long. The CDR3 sequence is CASSGSQAGADEQYF. CDR3 nucleotide sequence: TGCGCCAGCAGCGGATCCCAAGCGGGAGCTGACGAGCAGTACTTC.